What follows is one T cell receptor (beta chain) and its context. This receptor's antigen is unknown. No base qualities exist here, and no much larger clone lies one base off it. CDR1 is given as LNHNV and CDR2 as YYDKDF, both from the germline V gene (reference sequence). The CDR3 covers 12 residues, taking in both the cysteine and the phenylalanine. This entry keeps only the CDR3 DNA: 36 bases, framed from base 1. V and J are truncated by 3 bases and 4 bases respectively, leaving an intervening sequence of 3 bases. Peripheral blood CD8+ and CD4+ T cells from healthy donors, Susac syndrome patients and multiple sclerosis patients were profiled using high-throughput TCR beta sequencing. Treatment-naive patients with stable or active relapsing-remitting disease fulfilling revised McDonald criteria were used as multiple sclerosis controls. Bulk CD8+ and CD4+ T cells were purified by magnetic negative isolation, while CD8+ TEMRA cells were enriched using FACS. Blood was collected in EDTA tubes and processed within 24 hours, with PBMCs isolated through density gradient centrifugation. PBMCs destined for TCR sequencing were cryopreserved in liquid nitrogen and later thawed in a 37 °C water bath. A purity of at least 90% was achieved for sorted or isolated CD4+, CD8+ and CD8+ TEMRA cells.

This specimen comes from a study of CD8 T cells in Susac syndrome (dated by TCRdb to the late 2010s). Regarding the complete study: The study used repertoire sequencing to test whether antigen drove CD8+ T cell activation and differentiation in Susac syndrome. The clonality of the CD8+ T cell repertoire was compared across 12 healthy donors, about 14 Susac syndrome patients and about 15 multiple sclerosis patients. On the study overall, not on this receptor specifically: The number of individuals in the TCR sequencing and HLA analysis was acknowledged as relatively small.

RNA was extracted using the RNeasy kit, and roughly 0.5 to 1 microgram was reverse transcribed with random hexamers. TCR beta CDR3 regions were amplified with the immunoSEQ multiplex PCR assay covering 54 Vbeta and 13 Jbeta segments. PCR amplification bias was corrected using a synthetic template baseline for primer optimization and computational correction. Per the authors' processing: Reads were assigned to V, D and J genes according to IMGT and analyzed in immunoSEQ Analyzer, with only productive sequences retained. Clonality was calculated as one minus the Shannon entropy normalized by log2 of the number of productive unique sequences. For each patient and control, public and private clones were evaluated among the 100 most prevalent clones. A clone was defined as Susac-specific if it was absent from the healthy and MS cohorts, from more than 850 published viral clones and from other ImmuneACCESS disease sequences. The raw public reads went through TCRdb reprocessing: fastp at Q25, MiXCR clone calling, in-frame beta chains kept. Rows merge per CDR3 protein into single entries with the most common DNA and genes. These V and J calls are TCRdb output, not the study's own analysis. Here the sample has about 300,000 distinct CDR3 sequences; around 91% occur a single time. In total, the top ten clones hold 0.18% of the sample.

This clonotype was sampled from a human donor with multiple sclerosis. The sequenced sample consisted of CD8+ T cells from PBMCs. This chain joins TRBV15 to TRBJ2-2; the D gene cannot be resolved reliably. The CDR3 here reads CATSSITGELFF. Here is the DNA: TGTGCCACCAGCAGTATCACCGGGGAGCTGTTTTTT.